The 6 T cell receptor beta chains below all came from one sample that was sequenced in a study of breast tumors, draining lymph nodes, adjacent tissues (dated by TCRdb to the mid-2010s). The lymph node samples were taken from the axillary draining lymph nodes of breast cancer patients. The protocol used for the library was multiplex PCR. The sequencer was an Illumina HiSeq 2000. TCRdb reprocessed the public reads (quality trimming at Q25 with fastp, clone calling with MiXCR) and kept in-frame beta chains. Identical CDR3 protein sequences are pooled into one entry, listed with their most common genes and DNA. Present in this sample are about 80,000 distinct CDR3 sequences, about 21% of which were seen just once. The top ten clonotypes cover over 2% of the sample. Sequences were obtained from axillary lymph node tissue. The source is a female donor with breast cancer. Some clones in this sample may be carry-over from other donors' samples.

This clonotype showed up just a few times. The V gene is TRBV7-6, the J gene TRBJ2-1, with 10 bases matching TRBD1. This CDR3 is 24 amino acids long. The V segment lost 0 bases and the J segment 5 bases; nucleotides outside the gene matches: 28. Per the germline V gene, CDR1 is SGHVS and CDR2 is FNYEAQ. The CDR3 coding sequence is TGTGCCAGCAGCTTAGCGAGGAGTTACCCGGGACAGGGGACTACGAATACCGCTAACAATGAGCAGTTCTTC. It encodes CASSLARSYPGQGTTNTANNEQFF.

This clonotype was detected many times. The chain is built from TRBV6-6 and TRBJ1-6, with 8 bases that match TRBD1. Germline CDR1 and CDR2: MNHNY and SVGAGI (reference sequence). The length of the CDR3 is 15 residues. The ends lost 4 bases at V and 9 bases at J; junction bases unmatched: 8. CDR3 DNA sequence: TGTGCCAGCAGTTTTGCGGAGACAGGGGCTTCACCCCTCCACTTT. It encodes CASSFAETGASPLHF.

The chain is built from TRBV6-5 and TRBJ2-1, with a possible D match to TRBD1 (6 bases). CDR3 length equals 15 residues. Germline V CDR1 and CDR2: MNHEY, SVGAGI. V was pared by 6 bases and J by 0 bases, with 12 bases between. The CDR3 coding sequence is TGTGCCAGCAGAATTCGACAGGCCTCCTACAATGAGCAGTTCTTC. Translation gives CASRIRQASYNEQFF.

The V gene is TRBV2, the J gene TRBJ1-6; D is undetermined. The CDR3 is 11 amino acids. The ends were cut back, 4 bases at V and 18 bases at J, with 13 bases in the middle. CDR1 SNHLY and CDR2 FYNNEI come from the germline V gene. CDR3 in amino acids: CASSAGNSPHF. For the CDR3, the DNA is TGTGCCAGCAGTGCGGGTAACTCACCCCACTTT.

Worth noting for this clonotype: Possible read error: a much larger clone is one base away. The CDR3 bases are TGTGCCAGCAGGCAAGGTCCAGGCGAGCAGTACTTC. It yields the protein CASRQGPGEQYF. This sequence joins TRBV14 and TRBJ2-7, with D uncertain. The CDR3 consists of 12 residues. Germline CDR1 is SGHDN and CDR2 is FVKESK.

Comments on this clonotype: This may come from a read error, since a much larger clone is one base off. V and J are TRBV4-2 and TRBJ2-2, with 7 bases lining up with TRBD2. CDR3 length: 18 residues. The ends lost 0 bases at V and 0 bases at J; junction bases unmatched: 7. In germline, CDR1 is LGHNA, CDR2 YNFKEQ. The CDR3 DNA follows: TGTGCCAGCAGCCAAGAAGTTGGCGGGAGCCCGAACACCGGGGAGCTGTTTTTT. Encoded protein: CASSQEVGGSPNTGELFF.